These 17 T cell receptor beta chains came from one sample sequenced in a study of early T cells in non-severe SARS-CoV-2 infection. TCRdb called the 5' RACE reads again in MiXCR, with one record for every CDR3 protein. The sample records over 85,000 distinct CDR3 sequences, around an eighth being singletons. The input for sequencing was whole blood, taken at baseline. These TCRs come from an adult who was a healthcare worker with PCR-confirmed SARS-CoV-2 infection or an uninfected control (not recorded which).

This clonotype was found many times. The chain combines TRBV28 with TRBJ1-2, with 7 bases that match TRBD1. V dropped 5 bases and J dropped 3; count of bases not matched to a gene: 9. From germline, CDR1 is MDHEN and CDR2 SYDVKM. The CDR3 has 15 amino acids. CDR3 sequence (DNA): TGTGCCAGCAGTACCCCACAGGGGACCCACTATGGCTACACCTTC. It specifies CASSTPQGTHYGYTF.

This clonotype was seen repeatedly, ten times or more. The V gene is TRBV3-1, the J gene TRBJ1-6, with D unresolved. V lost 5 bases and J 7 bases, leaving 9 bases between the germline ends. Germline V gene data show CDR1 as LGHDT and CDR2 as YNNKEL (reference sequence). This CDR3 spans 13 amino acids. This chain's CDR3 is CASSFDGNSPLHF. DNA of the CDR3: TGTGCCAGCAGCTTCGACGGGAATTCACCCCTCCACTTT.

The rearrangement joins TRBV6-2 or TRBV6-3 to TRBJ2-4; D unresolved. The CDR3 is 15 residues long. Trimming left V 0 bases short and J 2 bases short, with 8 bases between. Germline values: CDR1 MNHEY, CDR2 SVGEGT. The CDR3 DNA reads TGTGCCAGCAGTTACTCAAGTAGCTCCAAAAACATTCAGTACTTC. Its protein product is CASSYSSSSKNIQYF.

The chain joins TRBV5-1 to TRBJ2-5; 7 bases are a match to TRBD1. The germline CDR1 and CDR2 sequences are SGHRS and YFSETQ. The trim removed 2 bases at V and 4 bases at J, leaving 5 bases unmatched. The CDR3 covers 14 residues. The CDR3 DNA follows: TGCGCCAGCAGCTTAGACAGGGACCGAGAGACCCAGTACTTC. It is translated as CASSLDRDRETQYF.

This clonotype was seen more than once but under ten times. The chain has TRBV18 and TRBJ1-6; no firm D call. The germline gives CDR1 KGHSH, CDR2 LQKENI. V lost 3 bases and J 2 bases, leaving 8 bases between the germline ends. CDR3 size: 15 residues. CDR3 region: CASSPGHPYNSPLHF. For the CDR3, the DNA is TGTGCCAGCTCACCCGGGCACCCCTATAATTCACCCCTCCACTTT.

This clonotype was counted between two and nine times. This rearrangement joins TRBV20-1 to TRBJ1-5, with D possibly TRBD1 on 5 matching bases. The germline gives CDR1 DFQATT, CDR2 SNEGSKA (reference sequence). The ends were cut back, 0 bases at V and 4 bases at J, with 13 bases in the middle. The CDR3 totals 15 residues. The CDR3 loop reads CSARDRLKGNQPQHF. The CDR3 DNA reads TGCAGTGCTAGAGATCGACTCAAGGGGAATCAGCCCCAGCATTTT.

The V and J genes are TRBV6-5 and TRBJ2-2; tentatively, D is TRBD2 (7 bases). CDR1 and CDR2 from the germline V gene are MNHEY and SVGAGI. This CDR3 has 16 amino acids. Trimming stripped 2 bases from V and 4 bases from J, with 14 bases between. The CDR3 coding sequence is TGTGCCAGCAGTTACGGGGGAGGGGGTCTCACCGGGGAGCTGTTTTTT. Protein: CASSYGGGGLTGELFF.

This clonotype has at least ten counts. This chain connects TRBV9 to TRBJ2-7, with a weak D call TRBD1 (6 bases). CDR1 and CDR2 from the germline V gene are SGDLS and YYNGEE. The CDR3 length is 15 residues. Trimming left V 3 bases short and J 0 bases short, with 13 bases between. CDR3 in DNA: TGTGCCAGCAGCGCTGGGACAATTTACTCCTACGAGCAGTACTTC. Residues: CASSAGTIYSYEQYF.

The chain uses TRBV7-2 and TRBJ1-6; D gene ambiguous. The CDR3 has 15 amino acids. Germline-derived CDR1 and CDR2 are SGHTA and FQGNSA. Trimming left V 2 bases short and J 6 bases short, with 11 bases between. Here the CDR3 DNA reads TGTGCCAGCAGCTTACAAGGGCGGATTAATTCACCCCTCCACTTT. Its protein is CASSLQGRINSPLHF.

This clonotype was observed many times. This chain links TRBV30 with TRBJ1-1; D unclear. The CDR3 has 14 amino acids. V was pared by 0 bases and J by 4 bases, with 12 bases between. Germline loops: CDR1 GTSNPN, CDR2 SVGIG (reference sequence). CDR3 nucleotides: TGTGCCTGGAGTGTGGGGATCGCGGGCACTGAAGCTTTCTTT. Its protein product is CAWSVGIAGTEAFF.

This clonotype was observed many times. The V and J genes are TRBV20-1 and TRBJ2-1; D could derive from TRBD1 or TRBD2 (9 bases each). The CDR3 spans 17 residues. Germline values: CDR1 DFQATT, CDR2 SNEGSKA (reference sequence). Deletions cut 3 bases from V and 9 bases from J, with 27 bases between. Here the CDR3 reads CSARDRGPSGIRGEQFF. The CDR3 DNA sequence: TGCAGTGCTAGGGACAGGGGTCCTAGCGGGATTAGGGGTGAGCAGTTCTTC.

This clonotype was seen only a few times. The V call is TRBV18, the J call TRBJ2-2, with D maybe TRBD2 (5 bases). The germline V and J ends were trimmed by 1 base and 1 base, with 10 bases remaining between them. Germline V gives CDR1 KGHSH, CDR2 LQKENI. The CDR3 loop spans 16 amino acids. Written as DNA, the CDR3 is TGTGCCAGCTCACCACGAGGACTTCAGAACACCGGGGAGCTGTTTTTT. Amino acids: CASSPRGLQNTGELFF.

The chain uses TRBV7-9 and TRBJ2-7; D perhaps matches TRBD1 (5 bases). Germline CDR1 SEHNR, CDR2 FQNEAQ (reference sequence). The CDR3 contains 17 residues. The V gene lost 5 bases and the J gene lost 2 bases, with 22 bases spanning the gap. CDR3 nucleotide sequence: TGTGCCAGCAGCCCAAGGGGCTACCTCTATCCCGCCTACGAGCAGTACTTC. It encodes CASSPRGYLYPAYEQYF.

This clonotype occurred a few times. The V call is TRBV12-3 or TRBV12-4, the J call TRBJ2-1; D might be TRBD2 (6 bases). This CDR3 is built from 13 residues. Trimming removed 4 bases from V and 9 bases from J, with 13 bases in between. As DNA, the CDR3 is TGTGCCAGCAGTTGGAGGACCGGGAGTGAGCAGTTCTTC. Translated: CASSWRTGSEQFF.

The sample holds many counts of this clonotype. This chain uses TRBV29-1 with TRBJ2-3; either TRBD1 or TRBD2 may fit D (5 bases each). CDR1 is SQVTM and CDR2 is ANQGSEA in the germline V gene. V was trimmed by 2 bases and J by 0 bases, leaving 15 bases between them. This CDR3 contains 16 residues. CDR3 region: CSVESPPGASTDTQYF. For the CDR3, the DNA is TGCAGCGTTGAATCCCCACCCGGGGCAAGCACAGATACGCAGTATTTT.

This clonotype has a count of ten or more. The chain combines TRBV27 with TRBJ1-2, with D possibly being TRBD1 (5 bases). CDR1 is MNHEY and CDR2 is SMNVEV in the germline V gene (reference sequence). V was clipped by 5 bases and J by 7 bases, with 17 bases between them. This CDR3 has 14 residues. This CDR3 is CASSATPGYTGYTF. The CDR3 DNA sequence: TGTGCCAGCAGTGCCACTCCAGGGTACACTGGCTACACCTTC.

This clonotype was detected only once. CDR3 loop: CASSSTSTGEQFF. CDR3 nucleotides: TGTGCCAGCAGCTCGACTAGCACCGGTGAGCAGTTCTTC. V gene TRBV7-3 combines with J gene TRBJ2-1; 7 nucleotides match TRBD2. The trim removed 4 bases at V and 9 bases at J, leaving 6 bases unmatched. The CDR3 has 13 amino acids. Germline CDR1 is SGHTA and CDR2 is FQGTGA.